The 18 T cell receptor beta chains below all came from one sample that was sequenced in a study of blood T cell repertoires in COVID-19. Produced via immunoSEQ multiplex PCR; TCRdb's table is partial and in-frame only. The table includes roughly 250,000 clones, 70% to 75% detected once. The specimen sequenced was peripheral blood. The source of these receptors is an elderly woman with acute or convalescent COVID-19.

V usage is TRBV27 and J usage is TRBJ1-6; tentatively, D is TRBD1 (6 bases). This CDR3 region has 15 residues. The germline gives CDR1 MNHEY, CDR2 SMNVEV (reference sequence). Trimming pared 4 bases from V and 7 bases from J, leaving 14 bases between. The CDR3 coding sequence is TGTGCCAGCAGTTGGGAGACAGGATTGAATTCACCCCTCCACTTT. It translates to CASSWETGLNSPLHF.

This chain uses TRBV30 with TRBJ1-6, with TRBD1 matching over 7 bases. CDR1 GTSNPN and CDR2 SVGIG come from the germline V gene (reference sequence). The CDR3 loop spans 13 amino acids. The trim removed 7 bases at V and 3 bases at J, leaving 3 bases unmatched. Written as DNA, the CDR3 is TGTGCCTCTCGGACAGGCTATAATTCACCCCTCCACTTT. This encodes CASRTGYNSPLHF. Drawing the rest from reference TRBV30 and TRBJ1-6, the complete variable domain is SQTIHQWPATLVQPVGSPLSLECTVEGTSNPNLYWYRQAAGRGLQLLFYSVGIGQISSEVPQNLSASRPQDRQFILSSKKLLLSDSGFYLCASRTGYNSPLHFGNGTRLTVT.

The V call is TRBV9, the J call TRBJ1-1; D is possibly TRBD1 (5 bases). This CDR3 spans 14 amino acids. Germline V gene data show CDR1 as SGDLS and CDR2 as YYNGEE. V gave up 3 bases and J gave up 7 bases, with 16 bases separating them. The CDR3 loop reads CASSAGLWGVEAFF. CDR3 coding DNA: TGTGCCAGCAGCGCTGGCTTGTGGGGGGTTGAAGCTTTCTTT.

This chain joins TRBV6-2 or TRBV6-3 and TRBJ2-2; TRBD1 matches 9 bases. The length of the CDR3 is 20 residues. In germline, CDR1 is MNHEY, CDR2 SVGEGT. Losses at the gene ends were 2 bases for V and 3 bases for J; bases not matched to a gene: 16. CDR3 loop: CASSYVGGQGFFTDTGELFF. The CDR3 nucleotides read TGTGCCAGCAGTTACGTGGGGGGACAGGGTTTCTTCACCGACACCGGGGAGCTGTTTTTT.

The J gene is TRBJ2-5, the V gene TRBV27, with 7 nucleotides matching TRBD2. The CDR3 runs 13 residues. V shed 5 bases and J 5 bases; nucleotides not matched to a gene: 5. Germline V gene data show CDR1 as MNHEY and CDR2 as SMNVEV (reference sequence). The DNA of the CDR3 is TGTGCCAGCAGTCCGAGCGGGGCTGAGACCCAGTACTTC. This sequence encodes CASSPSGAETQYF.

This clone occurred a few times. The V call is TRBV4-2, the J call TRBJ2-3, with D uncertain. This CDR3 comprises 14 residues. In germline, CDR1 is LGHNA, CDR2 YNFKEQ. V was trimmed by 1 base and J by 2 bases, leaving 7 bases between them. CDR3 protein: CASSQGLYTDTQYF. The CDR3 nucleotides read TGTGCCAGCAGCCAAGGGCTGTACACAGATACGCAGTATTTT.

CDR3 bases: TGTGCCATCAGACGGCAGGACACTGAAGCTTTCTTT. It codes for CAIRRQDTEAFF. The chain combines TRBV10-3 with TRBJ1-1; D remains ambiguous. Germline CDR1 reads ENHRY; CDR2 reads SYGVKD. This CDR3 has 12 amino acids. The ends were cut back, 6 bases at V and 3 bases at J, with 8 bases in the middle.

The rearrangement links TRBV6-2 or TRBV6-3 to TRBJ2-7; 11 bases match TRBD2. The CDR3 loop spans 15 amino acids. V lost 5 bases, J lost 2 bases, and 5 bases stayed unmatched. CDR1 MNHEY and CDR2 SVGEGT come from the germline V gene. The CDR3 reads CASSNLAGGTYEQYF. CDR3 DNA sequence: TGTGCCAGCAGTAACCTAGCGGGAGGCACCTACGAGCAGTACTTC.

This chain uses TRBV7-9 with TRBJ1-4, with 7 nucleotides matching TRBD1. V was clipped by 5 bases and J by 4 bases; unmatched bases: 7. The CDR3 totals 15 residues. CDR1 is SEHNR, CDR2 FQNEAQ, per germline (reference sequence). CDR3 amino acids: CASSKTGVYNEKLFF. The CDR3 DNA sequence: TGTGCCAGCAGCAAAACAGGGGTTTATAATGAAAAACTGTTTTTT.

This chain joins TRBV18 and TRBJ1-3; D possibly corresponds to TRBD1 (5 bases). V gave up 5 bases and J gave up 0 bases, with 8 bases separating them. This CDR3 has 14 residues. Germline V gene data show CDR1 as KGHSH and CDR2 as LQKENI. CDR3 loop: CASSAGNSGNTIYF. The CDR3 DNA reads as TGTGCCAGCTCAGCAGGGAACTCTGGAAACACCATATATTTT.

The chain recombines TRBV19 with TRBJ1-5; TRBD1 aligns across 7 bases. V trimming: 2 bases; J trimming: 2 bases; junction bases outside the gene matches: 6. Looked up from germline, CDR1 is LNHDA and CDR2 is SQIVND (reference sequence). CDR3 length equals 16 residues. The CDR3 DNA follows: TGTGCCAGTAGTATACGCGGTGGGACAGGCAATCAGCCCCAGCATTTT. Its translation is CASSIRGGTGNQPQHF.

The rearrangement links TRBV5-1 to TRBJ1-2, with D possibly TRBD1 on 5 matching bases. There are 15 residues in the CDR3. CDR1 SGHRS and CDR2 YFSETQ come from the germline V gene. The V and J ends lost 7 bases and 7 bases respectively, with 23 bases between them. The CDR3 protein is CASSPEQASLGGYTF. The CDR3 bases are TGCGCCAGCTCCCCTGAACAGGCATCCTTGGGTGGCTACACCTTC.

This sequence joins TRBV6-6 and TRBJ2-7, with 7 bases fitting TRBD1. V gave up 5 bases and J gave up 3 bases; unmatched junction bases: 7. Germline V gene sequence: CDR1 MNHNY, CDR2 SVGAGI (reference sequence). This CDR3 has 14 residues. This CDR3 is CASSVTGVNYEQYF. CDR3 nucleotides: TGTGCCAGCAGTGTCACAGGGGTCAACTACGAGCAGTACTTC.

This clone has just a few counts. This chain connects TRBV6-2 or TRBV6-3 to TRBJ2-7; TRBD1 matches 7 bases. The length of the CDR3 is 18 residues. CDR1 and CDR2 (germline): MNHEY, SVGEGT. V shed 0 bases, J shed 7 bases, and the junction held 18 bases outside the gene matches. CDR3 in DNA: TGTGCCAGCAGTTACTCGAAAGGTTATCGGGACAGACTCTGGGAGCAGTACTTC. This codes for CASSYSKGYRDRLWEQYF.

The J gene is TRBJ1-2, the V gene TRBV2, with D maybe TRBD1 (5 bases). This CDR3 contains 16 residues. V lost 6 bases and J lost 4, with 21 bases in between. Germline V gene data show CDR1 as SNHLY and CDR2 as FYNNEI. The chain's CDR3 is CASSGSTARWGYGYTF. Here the CDR3 DNA reads TGTGCCAGCAGCGGCTCGACAGCCCGATGGGGCTATGGCTACACCTTC.

This clone has a count of ten or more. The J gene is TRBJ2-7, the V gene TRBV5-1; tentative D call: TRBD2 (5 bases). Germline V gene sequence: CDR1 SGHRS, CDR2 YFSETQ. V lost 0 bases, J lost 3 bases, and 7 bases lay in between. CDR3 length: 13 residues. CDR3 coding DNA: TGCGCCAGCAGCTTGGGACTACTCTACGAGCAGTACTTC. It translates to CASSLGLLYEQYF.

This clone was counted at least ten times. The chain uses TRBV5-1 and TRBJ2-7, with a possible D match to TRBD2 (6 bases). V lost 0 bases and J 1 base, leaving 11 bases between the germline ends. This CDR3 has 15 residues. Germline lookup yields CDR1 SGHRS and CDR2 YFSETQ. The DNA of the CDR3 is TGCGCCAGCAGCTTGGCCGGGGGACGATCCTACGAGCAGTACTTC. This sequence encodes CASSLAGGRSYEQYF. Variable domain in full (rest from reference TRBV5-1 and TRBJ2-7): KAGVTQTPRYLIKTRGQQVTLSCSPISGHRSVSWYQQTPGQGLQFLFEYFSETQRNKGNFPGRFSGRQFSNSRSEMNVSTLELGDSALYLCASSLAGGRSYEQYFGPGTRLTVT.

V and J are TRBV7-9 and TRBJ1-2; D remains unclear. The CDR3 loop spans 14 amino acids. Trimming removed 1 base from V and 4 bases from J, with 10 bases in between. CDR1 SEHNR and CDR2 FQNEAQ come from the germline V gene (reference sequence). The CDR3 DNA reads as TGTGCCAGCAGCTTAGTTGGCACCTCCTATGGCTACACCTTC. Translating gives CASSLVGTSYGYTF.